The present T cell receptor beta chain was sequenced within a study of T cells in Graves' hyperthyroidism and ophthalmopathy (dated by TCRdb to about 2019). Concerning the study at large: Peripheral blood was sampled at the time of initial diagnosis, prior to any treatment. Whether ophthalmopathy could be predicted prospectively was tested in an independent validation cohort made up of roughly 20 hyperthyroidism patients plus 17 patients who later progressed to ophthalmopathy. Following sampling, methimazole starting at 30 mg daily was given to hyperthyroidism patients, and high-dose intravenous methylprednisolone was given to ophthalmopathy patients. In six Graves' hyperthyroidism patients, the study also compared T-cell repertoires from thyroid tissue with T-cell repertoires from blood. The 75 to 100 discovery patients were divided at random into training and test sets in a 7:3 ratio. A discovery cohort of about a hundred patients, approximately 44 with Graves' ophthalmopathy and 57 with stable Graves' hyperthyroidism, was used to find distinguishing TCR V-J signatures. The paper describes TCR Vbeta CDR3 sequencing of 135 peripheral blood samples, made up of some 40 ophthalmopathy patients, 70 to 75 hyperthyroidism patients and roughly 17 progressor patients. What the research found in general, with its limitations: Sample size was not statistically predetermined, and investigators were not blinded to group allocation. Most expanded thyroid clonotypes (frequency above 0.001) were also detected in blood, suggesting blood repertoires may reflect thyroid immune responses. In validation, the model predicted progression to ophthalmopathy a median of approximately 6.6 months before onset, with around 70% sensitivity and roughly 77% specificity. Ophthalmopathy was separated from stable hyperthyroidism by a 13 V-J signature model, with around 88% sensitivity and 81% to 82% specificity obtained in cross-validation and 80%/75% obtained in testing.

Graves' hyperthyroidism was defined as stable when no progression to ophthalmopathy occurred over 18 months of follow-up. Hyperthyroidism patients were newly diagnosed, had a disease duration of under 2 months, and were aged 18 to 65 years. Patients with uncontrolled infections, other autoimmune diseases, pregnancy or lactation were excluded. Clinical symptoms, serum thyroxine and TRAb, thyroid ultrasound, and orbital computed tomography formed the basis for the diagnoses. PBMCs were separated from roughly 10 ml of fresh peripheral blood using Ficoll-Paque density gradient centrifugation. Total RNA was extracted with Trizol reagent, and quality was checked on an Agilent 2100 Bioanalyzer. This clonotype has a count of ten or more. There is no known antigen for this receptor. The sample holds no much larger clone one base away, and base qualities are not on file. Spanning cysteine to phenylalanine, the CDR3 consists of 18 amino acids. Of the read, only the CDR3 DNA is kept; its 54 bases are in frame from base 1. V and J are truncated by 6 bases and 0 bases respectively, leaving an intervening sequence of 21 bases. In the germline V gene, CDR1 corresponds to MNHEY and CDR2 to SVGEGT.

TCR beta CDR3 regions were amplified from RNA transcripts. The TCR CDR3 was subjected to a first round of RT-PCR using the HTBI primer set and the Qiagen OneStep RT-PCR kit. The libraries were constructed in a second round of multiplex PCR and then size-selected and purified. Libraries were sequenced paired-end with 100 bp reads on an Illumina HiSeq2000. On the study's bioinformatics: SOAPnuke was used to process the raw data, removing reads that contained adapters or uncalled bases, had a mean Phred below 15, or lacked an exact match to the constant primer or identifier. High-quality paired reads were merged using COPE v1.2.5, and each unique nucleotide sequence was defined as a clonotype. Clonotypes were aligned to IMGT TRBV, TRBD and TRBJ reference segments using MiTCR v1.1. Analysis was restricted to V-J combinations with a frequency above 0.0001, which covered about 99% of repertoires. A TCS score was defined as the ratio of F50 (clonal expansion) to E x V (chaos), with BLOSUM62-based TCRdist applied between CDR3 peptides within each V-J. Welch's t-statistics and random forest reduced 514 V-J features to 13, which were used in a naive Bayes classifier (R e1071). Using fastp trimming at Q25 and MiXCR clonotype assembly, TCRdb reanalyzed the public sequencing data and kept in-frame beta chains. Duplicate CDR3 protein sequences are folded into a single record with the most common DNA and genes. The V and J calls and clone size come from TCRdb's table, not from the authors' own analysis. In this sample the table shows a few hundred thousand distinct CDR3 sequences, 15% to 18% of which occur a single time. Around 7.5% of the sample belongs to the ten largest clones.

The sample comprised blood. The origin of this receptor is a woman between 25 and 40 years old with Graves' hyperthyroidism. The chain was built from TRBV6-2 or TRBV6-3 and TRBJ2-1; the D segment may tentatively be TRBD1 or TRBD2, each giving 7 matched bases. The sequence in DNA is TGTGCCAGCAGCTGGACAGGACTTACTAGCGACTCCTACAATGAGCAGTTCTTC. Its protein is CASSWTGLTSDSYNEQFF.